The source of this TCR beta chain is a study of beta chain features in type 1 diabetes. The isolated RNA, all of it, was reverse transcribed, so expressed TCRB transcripts were what got sequenced. Data came from immunoSEQ multiplex PCR; TCRdb stores just in-frame clones and leaves some out. The sample lists roughly 240,000 clones; less than 30% were seen once. This clone has just a few counts. What it binds is unknown. Findings and limits, study-wide: Shortening of TCRB CDR3s, moderate but significant, appeared in all four CD4+ subsets of Type 1 diabetes patients.

Every donor provided one heparinised blood draw, which averaged roughly 120 mL. The sample was naive CD4+ T cells from blood. The TCR comes from a woman aged 30 to 39 with type 1 diabetes.

For the CDR3, the DNA is TGTGCCAGCAGCCAAGATGGAGGGGAGCAGTACTTC. Translation gives CASSQDGGEQYF. V usage is TRBV4-2 and J usage is TRBJ2-7, with D possibly being TRBD2 (6 bases). CDR1 LGHNA and CDR2 YNFKEQ come from the germline V gene. Trimming removed 0 bases at V and 7 bases at J, with 7 bases between. The CDR3 runs to 12 residues.